This T cell receptor beta chain was captured in a study of T-cell memory formation after mild COVID-19. Overall study findings and caveats: Clones that contracted from day 15 to 85 had balanced CD4/CD8; later expanders were CD4+ biased. Shrinking CD4+ clones resided mostly in CM and EM, and CD8+ ones in EMRA.

With 5 bases removed from V and 11 bases from J, the gap between germline ends came to 18 bases. This CDR3 has 13 residues. The germline gives CDR1 SEHNR, CDR2 FQNEAQ (reference sequence). As concerns this clonotype: Its antigen is unknown.

TCRdb re-analysed the 5' RACE reads in MiXCR, keeping a single row per CDR3 protein. The sample lists 110,000 or so distinct CDR3 sequences, around a fifth seen once, with about 42% in the top ten. The TCR sequence derives from a man younger than 35 who had mild COVID-19 (a few samples of this study predate the infection). Cell type and time point are not known. The sequencing sample was made of PBMCs or a T cell subset sorted from them (not recorded which). V is TRBV7-9 and J is TRBJ1-1; D is uncertain. CDR3 nucleotide sequence: TGTGCCAGCAGCCCCCCGGGTAGGGCGGAGGCTTTCTTT. This codes for CASSPPGRAEAFF.